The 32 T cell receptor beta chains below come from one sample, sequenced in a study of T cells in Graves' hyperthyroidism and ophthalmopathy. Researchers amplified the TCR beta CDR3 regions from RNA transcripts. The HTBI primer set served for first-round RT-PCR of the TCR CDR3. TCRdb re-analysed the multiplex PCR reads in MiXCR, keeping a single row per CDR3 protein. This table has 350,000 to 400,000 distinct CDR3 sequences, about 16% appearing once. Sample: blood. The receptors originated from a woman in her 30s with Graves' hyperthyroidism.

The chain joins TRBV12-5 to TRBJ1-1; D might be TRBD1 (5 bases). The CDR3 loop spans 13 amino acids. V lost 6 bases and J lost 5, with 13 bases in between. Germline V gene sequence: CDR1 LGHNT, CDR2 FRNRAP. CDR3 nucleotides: TGTGCTAGTGGGGGGGGGGATTCGACTGAAGCTTTCTTT. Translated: CASGGGDSTEAFF.

The CDR3 DNA follows: TGTGCCAGTAGTATGCTGCAGGGCGAACTAGGAGCTTTCTTT. As protein: CASSMLQGELGAFF. The rearrangement uses TRBV19 and TRBJ1-1; D is possibly TRBD1 (5 bases). Per the germline V gene, CDR1 is LNHDA and CDR2 is SQIVND (reference sequence). The CDR3 loop spans 14 amino acids. V was shortened by 3 bases and J by 10 bases, with 18 bases between the two germline ends.

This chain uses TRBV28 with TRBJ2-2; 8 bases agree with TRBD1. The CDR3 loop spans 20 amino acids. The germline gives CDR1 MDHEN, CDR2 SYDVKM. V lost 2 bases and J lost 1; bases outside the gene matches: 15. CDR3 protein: CASSLIPWTGRNRNTGELFF. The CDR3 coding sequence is TGTGCCAGCAGTTTAATACCCTGGACAGGGAGGAATAGGAACACCGGGGAGCTGTTTTTT.

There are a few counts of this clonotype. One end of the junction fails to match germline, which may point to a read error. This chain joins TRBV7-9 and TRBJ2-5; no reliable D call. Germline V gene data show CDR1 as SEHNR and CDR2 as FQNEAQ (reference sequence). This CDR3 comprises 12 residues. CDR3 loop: CASSALQETQCF. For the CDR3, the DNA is TGTGCCAGCAGCGCCCTCCAAGAGACCCAGTGCTTC.

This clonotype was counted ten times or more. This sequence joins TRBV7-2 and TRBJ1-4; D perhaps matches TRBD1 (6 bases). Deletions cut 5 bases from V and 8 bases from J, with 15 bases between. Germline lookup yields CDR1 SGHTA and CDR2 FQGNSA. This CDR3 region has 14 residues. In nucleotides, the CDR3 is TGTGCCAGCAGCCACAACAGGGAACGAGAAAAACTGTTTTTT. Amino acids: CASSHNREREKLFF. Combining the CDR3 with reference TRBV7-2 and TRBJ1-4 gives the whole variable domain GAGVSQSPSNKVTEKGKDVELRCDPISGHTALYWYRQSLGQGLEFLIYFQGNSAPDKSGLPSDRFSAERTGGSVSTLTIQRTQQEDSAVYLCASSHNREREKLFFGSGTQLSVL.

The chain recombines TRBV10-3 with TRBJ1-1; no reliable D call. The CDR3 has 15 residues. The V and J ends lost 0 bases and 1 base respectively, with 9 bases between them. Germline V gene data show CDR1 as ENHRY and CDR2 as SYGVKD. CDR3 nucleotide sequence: TGTGCCATCAGTGAGTCGTGGCCTAGGAACACTGAAGCTTTCTTT. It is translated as CAISESWPRNTEAFF.

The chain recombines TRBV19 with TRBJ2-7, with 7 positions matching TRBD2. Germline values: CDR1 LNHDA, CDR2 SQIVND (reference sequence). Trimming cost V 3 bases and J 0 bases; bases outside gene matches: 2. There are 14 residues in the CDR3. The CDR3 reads CASSMGGTSYEQYF. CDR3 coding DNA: TGTGCCAGTAGTATGGGGGGGACCTCCTACGAGCAGTACTTC.

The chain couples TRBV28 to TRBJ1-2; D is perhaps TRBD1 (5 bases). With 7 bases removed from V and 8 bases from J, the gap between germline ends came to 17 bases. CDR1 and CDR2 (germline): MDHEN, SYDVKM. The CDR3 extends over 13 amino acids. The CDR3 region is CASTSYGGYGYTF. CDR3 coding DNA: TGTGCCAGCACCTCATACGGGGGTTACGGCTACACCTTC.

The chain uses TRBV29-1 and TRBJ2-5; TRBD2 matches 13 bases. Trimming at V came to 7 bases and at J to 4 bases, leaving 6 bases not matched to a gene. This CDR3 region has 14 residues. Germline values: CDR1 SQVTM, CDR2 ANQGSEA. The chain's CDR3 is CSAFGTSGTETQYF. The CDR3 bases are TGCAGCGCCTTCGGGACTAGCGGGACAGAGACCCAGTACTTC.

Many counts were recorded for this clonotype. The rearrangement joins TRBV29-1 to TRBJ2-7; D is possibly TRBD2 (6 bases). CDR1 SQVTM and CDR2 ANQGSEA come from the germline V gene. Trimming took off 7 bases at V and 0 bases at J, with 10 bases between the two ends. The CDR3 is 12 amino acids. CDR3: CSASGLSYEQYF. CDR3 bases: TGCAGCGCCAGCGGGCTCTCCTACGAGCAGTACTTC.

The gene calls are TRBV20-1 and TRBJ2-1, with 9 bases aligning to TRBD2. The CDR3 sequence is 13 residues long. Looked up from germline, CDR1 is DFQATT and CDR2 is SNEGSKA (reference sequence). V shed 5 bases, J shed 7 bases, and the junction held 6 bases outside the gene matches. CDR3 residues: CSAPGTSLNEQFF. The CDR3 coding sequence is TGCAGTGCTCCCGGGACTAGCCTTAATGAGCAGTTCTTC.

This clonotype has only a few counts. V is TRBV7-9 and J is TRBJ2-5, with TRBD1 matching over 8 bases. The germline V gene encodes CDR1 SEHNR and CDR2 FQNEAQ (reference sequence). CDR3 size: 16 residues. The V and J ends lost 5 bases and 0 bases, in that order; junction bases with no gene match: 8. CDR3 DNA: TGTGCCAGCAGCGCAAGGACAGGGCCGTACCAAGAGACCCAGTACTTC. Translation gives CASSARTGPYQETQYF.

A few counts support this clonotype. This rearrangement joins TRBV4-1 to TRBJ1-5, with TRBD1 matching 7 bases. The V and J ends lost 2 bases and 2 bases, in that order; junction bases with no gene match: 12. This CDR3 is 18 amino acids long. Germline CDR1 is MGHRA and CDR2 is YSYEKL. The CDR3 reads CASSQLPGGSGGNQPQHF. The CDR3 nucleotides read TGCGCCAGCAGCCAACTCCCAGGGGGATCAGGGGGCAATCAGCCCCAGCATTTT.

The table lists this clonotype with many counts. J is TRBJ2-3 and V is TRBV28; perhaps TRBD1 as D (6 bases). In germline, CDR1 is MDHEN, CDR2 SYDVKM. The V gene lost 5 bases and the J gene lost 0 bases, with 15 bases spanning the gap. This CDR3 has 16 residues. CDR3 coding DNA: TGTGCCAGCAGTCCGAGAGCAGGGGAAAGCACAGATACGCAGTATTTT. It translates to CASSPRAGESTDTQYF.

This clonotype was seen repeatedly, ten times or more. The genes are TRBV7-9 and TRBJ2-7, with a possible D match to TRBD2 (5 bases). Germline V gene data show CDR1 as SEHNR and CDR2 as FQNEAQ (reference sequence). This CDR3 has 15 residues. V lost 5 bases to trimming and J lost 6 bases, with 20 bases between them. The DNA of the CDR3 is TGTGCCAGCAGCCGCGGCCGGGGAGAAAAAAGCGAGCAGTACTTC. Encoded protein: CASSRGRGEKSEQYF. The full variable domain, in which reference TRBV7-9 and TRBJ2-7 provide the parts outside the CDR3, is DTGVSQNPRHKITKRGQNVTFRCDPISEHNRLYWYRQTLGQGPEFLTYFQNEAQLEKSRLLSDRFSAERPKGSFSTLEIQRTEQGDSAMYLCASSRGRGEKSEQYFGPGTRLTVT.

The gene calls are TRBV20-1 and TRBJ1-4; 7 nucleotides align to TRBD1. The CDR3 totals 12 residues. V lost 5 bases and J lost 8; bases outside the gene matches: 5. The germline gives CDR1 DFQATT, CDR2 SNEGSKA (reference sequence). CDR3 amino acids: CSAVQGGEKLFF. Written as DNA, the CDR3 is TGCAGTGCTGTGCAGGGGGGAGAAAAACTGTTTTTT.

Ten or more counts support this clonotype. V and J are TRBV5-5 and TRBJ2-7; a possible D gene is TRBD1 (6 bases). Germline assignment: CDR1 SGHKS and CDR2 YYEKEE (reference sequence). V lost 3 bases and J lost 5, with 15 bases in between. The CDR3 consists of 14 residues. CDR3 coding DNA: TGTGCCAGCAGCTCTGGGGACATCAACCACGAGCAGTACTTC. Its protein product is CASSSGDINHEQYF.

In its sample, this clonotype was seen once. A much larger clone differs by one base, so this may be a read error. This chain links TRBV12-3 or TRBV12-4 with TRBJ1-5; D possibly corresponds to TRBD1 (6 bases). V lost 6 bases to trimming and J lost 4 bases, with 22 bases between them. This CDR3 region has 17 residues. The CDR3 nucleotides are TGTGCCAGCAGCCGATCAATGGGGGCCTTGGAGAATCAGCCCCAGCATTTT. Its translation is CASSRSMGALENQPQHF.

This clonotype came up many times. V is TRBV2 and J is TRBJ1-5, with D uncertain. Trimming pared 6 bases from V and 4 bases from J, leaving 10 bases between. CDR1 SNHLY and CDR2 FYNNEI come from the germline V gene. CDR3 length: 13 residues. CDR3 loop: CASRIKGNQPQHF. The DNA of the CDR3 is TGTGCCAGCAGGATTAAGGGAAATCAGCCCCAGCATTTT.

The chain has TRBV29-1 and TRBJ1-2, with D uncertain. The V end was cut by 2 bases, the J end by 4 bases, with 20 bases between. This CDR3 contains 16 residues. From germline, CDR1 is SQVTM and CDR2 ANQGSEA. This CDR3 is CSVELSGPSLIYGYTF. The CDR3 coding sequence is TGCAGCGTTGAACTTTCCGGCCCTTCTTTAATCTATGGCTACACCTTC.

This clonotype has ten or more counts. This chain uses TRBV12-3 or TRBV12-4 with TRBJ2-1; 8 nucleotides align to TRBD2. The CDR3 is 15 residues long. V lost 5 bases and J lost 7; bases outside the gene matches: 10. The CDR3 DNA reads TGTGCCAGCAGTCCCGCGGTAGCGGGATCGAATGAGCAGTTCTTC. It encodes CASSPAVAGSNEQFF.

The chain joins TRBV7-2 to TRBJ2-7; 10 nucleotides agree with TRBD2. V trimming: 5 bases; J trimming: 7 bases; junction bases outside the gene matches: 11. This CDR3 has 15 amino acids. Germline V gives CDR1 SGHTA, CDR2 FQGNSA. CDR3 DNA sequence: TGTGCCAGCAGCAGAACCGGGACTAGCGCACAAGAGCAGTACTTC. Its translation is CASSRTGTSAQEQYF.

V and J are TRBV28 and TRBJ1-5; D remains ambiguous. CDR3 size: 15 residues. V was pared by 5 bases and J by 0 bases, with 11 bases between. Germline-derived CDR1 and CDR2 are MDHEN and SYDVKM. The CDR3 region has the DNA TGTGCCAGCAGTGCATACAGAGATAGCAATCAGCCCCAGCATTTT. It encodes CASSAYRDSNQPQHF.

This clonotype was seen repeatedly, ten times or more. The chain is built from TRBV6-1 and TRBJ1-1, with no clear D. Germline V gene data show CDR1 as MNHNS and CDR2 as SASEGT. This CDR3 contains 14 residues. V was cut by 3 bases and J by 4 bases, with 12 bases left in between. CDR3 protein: CASSEGWSSTEAFF. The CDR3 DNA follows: TGTGCCAGCAGTGAGGGATGGAGTTCCACTGAAGCTTTCTTT.

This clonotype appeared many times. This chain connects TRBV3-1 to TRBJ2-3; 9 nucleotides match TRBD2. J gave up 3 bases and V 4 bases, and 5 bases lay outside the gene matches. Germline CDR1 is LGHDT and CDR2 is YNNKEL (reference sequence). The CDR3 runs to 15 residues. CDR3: CASSRRAGGTDTQYF. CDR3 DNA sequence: TGTGCCAGCAGCCGGCGAGCGGGAGGAACAGATACGCAGTATTTT.

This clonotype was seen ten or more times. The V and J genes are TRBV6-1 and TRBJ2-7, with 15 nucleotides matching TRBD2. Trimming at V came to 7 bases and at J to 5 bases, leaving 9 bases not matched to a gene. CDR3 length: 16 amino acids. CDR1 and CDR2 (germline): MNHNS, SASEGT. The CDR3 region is CASNGLAGGLIDEQYF. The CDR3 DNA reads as TGTGCCAGCAACGGACTAGCGGGAGGGCTTATAGACGAGCAGTACTTC.

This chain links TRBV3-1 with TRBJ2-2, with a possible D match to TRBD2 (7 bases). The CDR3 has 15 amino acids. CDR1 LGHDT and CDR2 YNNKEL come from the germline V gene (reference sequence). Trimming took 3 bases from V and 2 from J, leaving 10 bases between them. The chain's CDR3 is CASSHRGANTGELFF. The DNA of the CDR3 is TGTGCCAGCAGCCACCGGGGGGCCAACACCGGGGAGCTGTTTTTT.

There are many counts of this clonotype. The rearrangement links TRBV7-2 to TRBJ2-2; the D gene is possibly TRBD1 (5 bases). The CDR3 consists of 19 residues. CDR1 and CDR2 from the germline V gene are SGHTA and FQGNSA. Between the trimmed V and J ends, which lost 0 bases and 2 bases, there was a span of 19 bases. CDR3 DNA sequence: TGTGCCAGCAGCTTAGCGGCGTTAAGACAGCCACGAAACACCGGGGAGCTGTTTTTT. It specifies CASSLAALRQPRNTGELFF.

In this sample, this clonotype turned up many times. The CDR3 region has the DNA TGTGCCAGCAGCCAAGCCGCGATAAGCAAAAACATTCAGTACTTC. It encodes CASSQAAISKNIQYF. The V gene is TRBV3-1, the J gene TRBJ2-4; D ambiguous. The length of the CDR3 is 15 residues. Germline V gene sequence: CDR1 LGHDT, CDR2 YNNKEL (reference sequence). V was trimmed by 1 base and J by 3 bases, leaving 10 bases between them.

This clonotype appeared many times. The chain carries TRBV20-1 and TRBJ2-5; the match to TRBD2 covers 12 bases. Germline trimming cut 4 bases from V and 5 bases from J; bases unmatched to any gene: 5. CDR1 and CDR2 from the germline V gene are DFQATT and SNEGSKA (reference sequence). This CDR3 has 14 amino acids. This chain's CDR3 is CSATRLAGVETQYF. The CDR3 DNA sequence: TGCAGTGCTACTCGACTAGCGGGAGTGGAGACCCAGTACTTC.

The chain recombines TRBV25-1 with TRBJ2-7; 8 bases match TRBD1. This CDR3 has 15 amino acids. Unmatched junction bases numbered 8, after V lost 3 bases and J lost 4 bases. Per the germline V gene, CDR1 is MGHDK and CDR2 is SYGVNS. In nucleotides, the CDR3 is TGTGCCAGCAGTGATTTGGACAGGGAGTCGTACGAGCAGTACTTC. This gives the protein CASSDLDRESYEQYF.

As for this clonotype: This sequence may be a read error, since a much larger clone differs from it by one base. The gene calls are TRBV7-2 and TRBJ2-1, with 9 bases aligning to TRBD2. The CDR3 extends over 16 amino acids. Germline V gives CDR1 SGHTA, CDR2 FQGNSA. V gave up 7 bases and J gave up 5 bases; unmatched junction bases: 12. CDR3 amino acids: CASTPGSGRRNNEQFF. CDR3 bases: TGTGCCAGCACCCCTGGGAGCGGGAGGAGGAACAATGAGCAGTTCTTC.